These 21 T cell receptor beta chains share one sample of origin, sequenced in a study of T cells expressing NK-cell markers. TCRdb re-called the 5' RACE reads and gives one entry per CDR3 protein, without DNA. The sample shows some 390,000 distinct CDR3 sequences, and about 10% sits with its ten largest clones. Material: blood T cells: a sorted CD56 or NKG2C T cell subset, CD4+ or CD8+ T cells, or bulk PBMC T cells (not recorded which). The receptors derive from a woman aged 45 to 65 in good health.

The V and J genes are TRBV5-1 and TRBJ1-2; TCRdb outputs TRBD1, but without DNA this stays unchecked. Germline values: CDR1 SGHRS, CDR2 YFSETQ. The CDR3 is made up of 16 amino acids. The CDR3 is CASSLLTGGALGGYTF.

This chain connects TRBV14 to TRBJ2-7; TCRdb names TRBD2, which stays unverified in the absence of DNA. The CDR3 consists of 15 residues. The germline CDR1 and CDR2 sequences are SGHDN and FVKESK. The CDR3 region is CASSPLAGGTYEQYF. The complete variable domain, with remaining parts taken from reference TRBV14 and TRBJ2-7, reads EAGVTQFPSHSVIEKGQTVTLRCDPISGHDNLYWYRRVMGKEIKFLLHFVKESKQDESGMPNNRFLAERTGGTYSTLKVQPAELEDSGVYFCASSPLAGGTYEQYFGPGTRLTVT.

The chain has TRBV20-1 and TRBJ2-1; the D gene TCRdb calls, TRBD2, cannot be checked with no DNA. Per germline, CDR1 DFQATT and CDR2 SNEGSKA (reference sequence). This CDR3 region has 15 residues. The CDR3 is CSAKQTSGRAEEQFF.

CDR3 loop: CASSQERQGGEKLFF. This chain uses TRBV4-1 with TRBJ1-4. The CDR3 has 15 residues. CDR1 is MGHRA, CDR2 YSYEKL, per germline.

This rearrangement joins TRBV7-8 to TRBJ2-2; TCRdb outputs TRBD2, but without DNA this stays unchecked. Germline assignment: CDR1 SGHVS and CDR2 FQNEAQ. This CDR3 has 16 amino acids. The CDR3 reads CASSLAWARNTGELFF. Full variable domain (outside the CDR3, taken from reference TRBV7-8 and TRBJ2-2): GAGVSQSPRYKVAKRGQDVALRCDPISGHVSLFWYQQALGQGPEFLTYFQNEAQLDKSGLPSDRFFAERPEGSVSTLKIQRTQQEDSAVYLCASSLAWARNTGELFFGEGSRLTVL.

CDR3 in amino acids: CASSFPATGDQETQYF. The chain is built from TRBV5-1 and TRBJ2-5; TCRdb's D call of TRBD2 is untestable without DNA. Germline V gene sequence: CDR1 SGHRS, CDR2 YFSETQ. The CDR3 consists of 16 residues.

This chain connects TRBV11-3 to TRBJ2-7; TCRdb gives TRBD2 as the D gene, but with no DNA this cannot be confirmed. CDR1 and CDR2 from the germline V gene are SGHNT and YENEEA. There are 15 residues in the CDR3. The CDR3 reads CASSSSGRVNYEQYF. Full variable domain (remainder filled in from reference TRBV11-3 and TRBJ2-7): EAGVVQSPRYKIIEKKQPVAFWCNPISGHNTLYWYLQNLGQGPELLIRYENEEAVDDSQLPKDRFSAERLKGVDSTLKIQPAELGDSAVYLCASSSSGRVNYEQYFGPGTRLTVT.

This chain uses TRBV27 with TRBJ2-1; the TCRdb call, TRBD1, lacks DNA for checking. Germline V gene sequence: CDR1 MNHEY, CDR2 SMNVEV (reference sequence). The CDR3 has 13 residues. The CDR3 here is CASSLTPGPEQFF.

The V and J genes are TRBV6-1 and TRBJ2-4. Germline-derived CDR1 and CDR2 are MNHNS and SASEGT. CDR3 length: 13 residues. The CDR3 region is CASSEDSLNIQYF.

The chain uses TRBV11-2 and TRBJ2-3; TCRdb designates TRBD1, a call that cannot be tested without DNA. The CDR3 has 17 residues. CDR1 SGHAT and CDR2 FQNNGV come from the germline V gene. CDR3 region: CASSPPGSPLSTDTQYF.

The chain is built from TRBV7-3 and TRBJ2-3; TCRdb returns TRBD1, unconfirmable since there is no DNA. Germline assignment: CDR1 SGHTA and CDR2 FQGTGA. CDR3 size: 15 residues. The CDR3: CASSPQWASLDTQYF.

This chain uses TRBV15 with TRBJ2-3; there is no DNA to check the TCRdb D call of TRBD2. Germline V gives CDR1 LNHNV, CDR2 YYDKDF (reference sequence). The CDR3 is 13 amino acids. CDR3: CATRREGRDTQYF.

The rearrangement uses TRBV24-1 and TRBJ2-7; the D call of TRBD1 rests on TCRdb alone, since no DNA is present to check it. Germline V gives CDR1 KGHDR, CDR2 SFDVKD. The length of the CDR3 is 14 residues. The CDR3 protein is CATSDPGQSYEQYF.

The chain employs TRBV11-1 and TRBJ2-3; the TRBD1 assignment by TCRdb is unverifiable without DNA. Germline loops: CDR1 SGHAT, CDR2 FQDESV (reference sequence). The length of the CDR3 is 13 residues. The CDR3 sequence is CASSSLTGTTQYF.

CDR3 sequence reads: CASLGTGNWINTIYF. The gene calls are TRBV12-3 or TRBV12-4 and TRBJ1-3; lacking DNA, the TRBD1 call made by TCRdb goes unchecked. The CDR3 sequence is 15 residues long.

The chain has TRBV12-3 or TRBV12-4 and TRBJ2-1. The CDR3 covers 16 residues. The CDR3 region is CASSLRLLDLDNEQFF.

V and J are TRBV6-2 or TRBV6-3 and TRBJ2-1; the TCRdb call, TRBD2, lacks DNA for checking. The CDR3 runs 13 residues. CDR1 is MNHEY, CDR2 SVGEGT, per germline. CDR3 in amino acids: CASSYPPGDSRFF.

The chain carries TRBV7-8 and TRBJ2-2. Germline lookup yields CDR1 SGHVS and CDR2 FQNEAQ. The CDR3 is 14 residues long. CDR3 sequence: CASSLWKNTGELFF.

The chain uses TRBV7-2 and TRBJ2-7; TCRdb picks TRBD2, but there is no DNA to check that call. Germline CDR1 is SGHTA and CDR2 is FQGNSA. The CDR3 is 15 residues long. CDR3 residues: CASSGLRERLYEQYF.

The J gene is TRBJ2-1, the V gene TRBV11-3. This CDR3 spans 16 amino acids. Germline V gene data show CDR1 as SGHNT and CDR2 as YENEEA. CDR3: CASSLDGGSSYNEQFF.

CDR3 sequence reads: CSARDLVVAGELFF. The chain has TRBV20-1 and TRBJ2-2; TCRdb's assignment of TRBD2 cannot be checked, as there is no DNA. Germline CDR1 and CDR2: DFQATT and SNEGSKA (reference sequence). The CDR3 has 14 residues.